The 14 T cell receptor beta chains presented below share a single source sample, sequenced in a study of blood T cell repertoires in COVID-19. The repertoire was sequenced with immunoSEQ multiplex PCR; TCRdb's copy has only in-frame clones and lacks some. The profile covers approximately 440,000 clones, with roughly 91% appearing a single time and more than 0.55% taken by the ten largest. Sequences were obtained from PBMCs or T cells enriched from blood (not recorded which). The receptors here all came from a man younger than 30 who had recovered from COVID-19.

CDR3 sequence reads: CASSIGQGANTGELFF. The CDR3 bases are TGTGCCAGTAGTATCGGACAGGGAGCGAACACCGGGGAGCTGTTTTTT. The chain employs TRBV19 and TRBJ2-2, with 8 bases matching TRBD1. The CDR3 extends over 16 amino acids. Germline V lookup: CDR1 LNHDA, CDR2 SQIVND (reference sequence). The V gene end was trimmed by 3 bases and the J gene end by 0 bases; junction bases not matched to a gene: 3.

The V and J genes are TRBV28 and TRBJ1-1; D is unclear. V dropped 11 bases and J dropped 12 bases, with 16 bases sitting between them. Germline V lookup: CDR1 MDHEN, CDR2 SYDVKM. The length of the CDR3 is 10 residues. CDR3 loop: CASRSIKTFF. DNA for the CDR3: TGTGCCTCCCGGAGTATTAAAACTTTCTTT.

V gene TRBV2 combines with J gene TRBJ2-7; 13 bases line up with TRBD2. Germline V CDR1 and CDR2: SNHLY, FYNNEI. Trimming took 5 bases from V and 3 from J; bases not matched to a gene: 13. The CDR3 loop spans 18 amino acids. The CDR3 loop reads CASSLGPRTSGSGYEQYF. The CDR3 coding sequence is TGTGCCAGCAGTTTAGGACCGAGGACTAGCGGGAGCGGCTACGAGCAGTACTTC.

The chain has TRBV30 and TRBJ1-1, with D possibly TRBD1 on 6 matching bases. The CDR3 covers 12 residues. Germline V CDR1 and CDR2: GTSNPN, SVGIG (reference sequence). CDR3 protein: CAIGRGGTEAFF. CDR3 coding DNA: TGTGCGATAGGGAGAGGGGGCACTGAAGCTTTCTTT. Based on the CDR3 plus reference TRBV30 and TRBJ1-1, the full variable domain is SQTIHQWPATLVQPVGSPLSLECTVEGTSNPNLYWYRQAAGRGLQLLFYSVGIGQISSEVPQNLSASRPQDRQFILSSKKLLLSDSGFYLCAIGRGGTEAFFGQGTRLTVV.

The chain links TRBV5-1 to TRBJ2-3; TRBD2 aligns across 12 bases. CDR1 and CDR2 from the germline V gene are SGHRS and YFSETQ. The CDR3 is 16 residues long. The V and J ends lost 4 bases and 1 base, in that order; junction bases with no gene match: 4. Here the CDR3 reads CASSHRLAGGTDTQYF. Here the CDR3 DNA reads TGCGCCAGCAGCCACCGACTAGCGGGAGGCACAGATACGCAGTATTTT.

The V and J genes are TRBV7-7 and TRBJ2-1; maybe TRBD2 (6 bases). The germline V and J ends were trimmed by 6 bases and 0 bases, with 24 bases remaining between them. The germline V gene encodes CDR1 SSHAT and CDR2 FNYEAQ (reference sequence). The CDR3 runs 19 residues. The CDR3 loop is CASSPSGSGKTSSYNEQFF. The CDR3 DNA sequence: TGTGCCAGCAGTCCCAGCGGGTCGGGGAAAACGAGCTCCTACAATGAGCAGTTCTTC.

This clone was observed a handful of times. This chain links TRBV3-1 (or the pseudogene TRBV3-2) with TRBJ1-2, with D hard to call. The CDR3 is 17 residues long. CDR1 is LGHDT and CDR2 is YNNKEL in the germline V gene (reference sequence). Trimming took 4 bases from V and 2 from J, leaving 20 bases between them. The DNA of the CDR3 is TGTGCCAGCAGCCCACAGTTGACGGCCAAACTGAACTATGGCTACACCTTC. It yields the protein CASSPQLTAKLNYGYTF.

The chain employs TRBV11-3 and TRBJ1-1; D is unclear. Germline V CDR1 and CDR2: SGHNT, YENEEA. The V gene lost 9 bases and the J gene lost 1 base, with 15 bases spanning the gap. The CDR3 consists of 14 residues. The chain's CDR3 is CASRREIPNTEAFF. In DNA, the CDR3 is TGTGCCAGTAGAAGGGAGATCCCGAACACTGAAGCTTTCTTT.

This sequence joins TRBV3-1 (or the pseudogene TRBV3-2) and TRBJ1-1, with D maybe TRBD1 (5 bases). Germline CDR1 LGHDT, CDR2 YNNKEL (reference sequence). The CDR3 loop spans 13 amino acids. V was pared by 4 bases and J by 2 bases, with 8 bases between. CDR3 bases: TGTGCCAGCAGCCCTGGACACAACACTGAAGCTTTCTTT. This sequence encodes CASSPGHNTEAFF.

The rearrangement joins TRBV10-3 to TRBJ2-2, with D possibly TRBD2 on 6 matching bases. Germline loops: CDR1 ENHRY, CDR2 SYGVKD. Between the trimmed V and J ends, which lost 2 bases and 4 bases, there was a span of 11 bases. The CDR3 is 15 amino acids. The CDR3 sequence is CAISEVGAGTGELFF. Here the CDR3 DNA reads TGTGCCATCAGTGAGGTGGGAGCGGGCACCGGGGAGCTGTTTTTT.

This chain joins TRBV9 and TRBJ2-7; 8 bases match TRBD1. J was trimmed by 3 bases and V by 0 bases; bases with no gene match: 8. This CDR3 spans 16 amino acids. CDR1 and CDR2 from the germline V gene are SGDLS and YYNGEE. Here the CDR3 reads CASSVGRDRSGYEQYF. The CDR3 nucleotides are TGTGCCAGCAGCGTAGGAAGGGACAGGTCTGGCTACGAGCAGTACTTC.

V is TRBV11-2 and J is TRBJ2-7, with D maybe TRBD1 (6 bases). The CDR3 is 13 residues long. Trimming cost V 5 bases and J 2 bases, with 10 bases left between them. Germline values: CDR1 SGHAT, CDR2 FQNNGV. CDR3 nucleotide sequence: TGTGCCAGCAGCCCGAGGGGGACCTACGAGCAGTACTTC. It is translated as CASSPRGTYEQYF.

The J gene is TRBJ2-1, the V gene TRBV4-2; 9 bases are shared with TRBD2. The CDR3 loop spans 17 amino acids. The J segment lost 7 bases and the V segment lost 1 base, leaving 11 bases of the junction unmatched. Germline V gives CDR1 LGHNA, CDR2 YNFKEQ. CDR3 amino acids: CASSQGMGLAGINEQFF. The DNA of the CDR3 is TGTGCCAGCAGCCAAGGGATGGGGCTAGCGGGAATTAATGAGCAGTTCTTC.

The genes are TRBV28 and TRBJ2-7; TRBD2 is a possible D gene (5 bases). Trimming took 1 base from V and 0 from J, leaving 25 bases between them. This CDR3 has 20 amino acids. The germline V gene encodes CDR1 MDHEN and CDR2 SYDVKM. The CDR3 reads CASSLFHGGRAHSTSYEQYF. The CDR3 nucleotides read TGTGCCAGCAGTTTATTCCATGGAGGTAGGGCTCACTCTACCTCCTACGAGCAGTACTTC.